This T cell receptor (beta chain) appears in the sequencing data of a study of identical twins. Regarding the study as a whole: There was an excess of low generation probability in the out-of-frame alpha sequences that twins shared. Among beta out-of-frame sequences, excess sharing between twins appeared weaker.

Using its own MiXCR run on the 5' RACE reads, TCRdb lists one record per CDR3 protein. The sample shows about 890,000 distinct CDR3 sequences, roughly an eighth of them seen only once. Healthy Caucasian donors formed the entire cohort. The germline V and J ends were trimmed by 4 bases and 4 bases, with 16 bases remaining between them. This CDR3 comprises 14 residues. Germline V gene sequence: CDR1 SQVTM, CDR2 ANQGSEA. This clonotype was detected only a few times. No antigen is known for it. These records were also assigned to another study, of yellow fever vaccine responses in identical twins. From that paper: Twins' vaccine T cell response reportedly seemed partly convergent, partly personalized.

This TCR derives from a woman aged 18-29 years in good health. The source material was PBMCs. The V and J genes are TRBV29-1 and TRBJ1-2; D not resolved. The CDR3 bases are TGCAGCGTTGGCCCTGGGGAAGGATCCTATGGCTACACCTTC. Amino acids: CSVGPGEGSYGYTF.